The entry below describes one T cell receptor beta chain. This sample stems from a study of T cell changes during pregnancy in multiple sclerosis. Measured with immunoSEQ multiplex PCR; TCRdb has only the in-frame clones, and not every one. Of under 70,000 clones in the sample, about nine tenths were seen once. The CDR3 sequence is 14 residues long. Looked up from germline, CDR1 is GTSNPN and CDR2 is SVGIG (reference sequence). V dropped 3 bases and J dropped 0 bases, with 10 bases sitting between them. The genes are TRBV30 and TRBJ2-3, with TRBD2 as a possible D gene (6 bases). This specimen was CD4+ T cells from peripheral blood mononuclear cells, taken after pregnancy. This receptor was identified in a female donor with multiple sclerosis, enrolled in a pregnancy study. The CDR3 DNA reads TGTGCCTGGAGAAGCGGGCTTAGCACAGATACGCAGTATTTT. Amino acid sequence: CAWRSGLSTDTQYF.